Each of the 21 T cell receptor beta chains below was sequenced from the same sample in a study of T-cell memory formation after mild COVID-19. One entry per CDR3 protein, called by TCRdb with MiXCR from the 5' RACE reads. The sample lists nearly 40,000 distinct CDR3 sequences, about 6.1% seen once, with around 0.84% in the top ten. The sequenced sample consisted of PBMCs or a T cell subset sorted from them (not recorded which). The receptors stem from an adult who had mild COVID-19 (a few samples of this study predate the infection). Cell type and time point are not known.

V and J are TRBV6-5 and TRBJ2-7, with 10 positions matching TRBD1. CDR3 length: 14 residues. CDR1 and CDR2 (germline): MNHEY, SVGAGI. Trimming at V came to 2 bases and at J to 4 bases, leaving 2 bases not matched to a gene. The DNA for the CDR3 is TGTGCCAGCAGTTACGGGGGACAGGGGTACGAGCAGTACTTC. It specifies CASSYGGQGYEQYF.

V is TRBV10-3 and J is TRBJ2-7; 7 positions agree with TRBD1. The CDR3 is 15 amino acids. The trim removed 4 bases at V and 3 bases at J, leaving 9 bases unmatched. Germline CDR1 reads ENHRY; CDR2 reads SYGVKD. CDR3 coding DNA: TGTGCCATCAGTGGGCAAATGGGACAGAACTACGAGCAGTACTTC. Translating gives CAISGQMGQNYEQYF.

The gene calls are TRBV6-5 and TRBJ1-6; no reliable D call. The CDR3 extends over 17 amino acids. Germline values: CDR1 MNHEY, CDR2 SVGAGI. V shed 6 bases and J shed 10 bases, with 25 bases lying between them. CDR3 bases: TGTGCCAGCAGAAAACAATCCGTCTTGGGAGGAAGGTCACCCCTCCACTTT. This codes for CASRKQSVLGGRSPLHF.

The chain is built from TRBV12-3 or TRBV12-4 and TRBJ1-1; D perhaps matches TRBD1 (5 bases). Deletions cut 6 bases from V and 8 bases from J, with 19 bases between. The CDR3 length is 14 residues. The CDR3 spells CASRDSSAGREAFF. The DNA of the CDR3 is TGTGCCAGCAGGGATTCATCGGCAGGGAGGGAAGCTTTCTTT.

This clonotype showed up just a few times. CDR3 amino acids: CASSEIITEAFF. CDR3 sequence (DNA): TGTGCCAGCAGTGAAATAATCACTGAAGCTTTCTTT. The chain has TRBV2 and TRBJ1-1; D gene unclear. V lost 2 bases and J lost 4, with 5 bases in between. CDR3 length: 12 amino acids. CDR1 SNHLY and CDR2 FYNNEI come from the germline V gene.

Many counts were recorded for this clonotype. The J gene is TRBJ1-2, the V gene TRBV4-3, with D perhaps matching TRBD1 (6 bases). This CDR3 region has 15 residues. Germline CDR1 is LGHNA and CDR2 is YSLEER. With 5 bases removed from V and 4 bases from J, the gap between germline ends came to 17 bases. The CDR3 sequence is CASSSDRPRSYGYTF. The DNA of the CDR3 is TGCGCCAGCAGCTCAGACAGGCCTCGCTCCTATGGCTACACCTTC.

This clonotype has more than one count but fewer than ten. The CDR3 DNA reads TGTGCCAGCAGCGTAGACGTTCGGGAGACCCAGTACTTC. Its protein is CASSVDVRETQYF. The rearrangement joins TRBV9 to TRBJ2-5; D is unclear. Germline CDR1 is SGDLS and CDR2 is YYNGEE. The CDR3 sequence is 13 residues long. Trimming left V 0 bases short and J 5 bases short, with 8 bases between.

The sample holds many counts of this clonotype. The chain couples TRBV4-2 to TRBJ2-1; 8 positions agree with TRBD2. Germline CDR1 is LGHNA and CDR2 is YNFKEQ. V trimming: 0 bases; J trimming: 4 bases; junction bases outside the gene matches: 2. This CDR3 spans 15 amino acids. The CDR3 nucleotides are TGTGCCAGCAGCCAAGACGGGACTAGATACAATGAGCAGTTCTTC. It is translated as CASSQDGTRYNEQFF.

This clonotype occurred a few times. This sequence joins TRBV29-1 and TRBJ2-1; D is possibly TRBD1 or TRBD2 (5 bases each). The CDR3 runs 13 residues. Germline V gives CDR1 SQVTM, CDR2 ANQGSEA. The V end lost 1 base, the J end lost 6 bases, and 10 bases lay between the germline ends. The CDR3 coding sequence is TGCAGCGTTGAAGCCAGGGAGCGCAATGAGCAGTTCTTC. Protein: CSVEARERNEQFF.

For the CDR3, the DNA is TGTGCCTGGAGTAGGTTTGAGAATCAGCCCCAGCATTTT. Translated, it gives CAWSRFENQPQHF. V usage is TRBV30 and J usage is TRBJ1-5; D is uncertain. V was clipped by 2 bases and J by 4 bases, with 9 bases between them. There are 13 residues in the CDR3. In germline, CDR1 is GTSNPN, CDR2 SVGIG (reference sequence).

This clonotype was seen a few times. The chain recombines TRBV6-1 with TRBJ2-3, with D tentatively TRBD2 (6 bases). Germline CDR1 is MNHNS and CDR2 is SASEGT. V lost 7 bases and J 2 bases, leaving 16 bases between the germline ends. The CDR3 is 15 residues long. The CDR3 reads CASILTGDPTDTQYF. The DNA of the CDR3 is TGTGCCAGCATCCTAACGGGGGATCCCACAGATACGCAGTATTTT.

The sample holds many counts of this clonotype. The genes are TRBV20-1 and TRBJ2-2; D call uncertain. This CDR3 is 14 amino acids long. Germline assignment: CDR1 DFQATT and CDR2 SNEGSKA (reference sequence). Trimming cost V 0 bases and J 4 bases, with 9 bases left between them. CDR3 in DNA: TGCAGTGCTAGAGATCCGACCGTCACCGGGGAGCTGTTTTTT. Protein sequence: CSARDPTVTGELFF.

The chain recombines TRBV9 with TRBJ2-3; 11 bases are shared with TRBD2. CDR3 length: 15 amino acids. Germline trimming cut 3 bases from V and 5 bases from J; bases unmatched to any gene: 5. CDR1 is SGDLS and CDR2 is YYNGEE in the germline V gene. For the CDR3, the DNA is TGTGCCAGCAGCGCGACTAGCGGGGTCGTAGATACGCAGTATTTT. Encoded protein: CASSATSGVVDTQYF.

This clonotype was detected ten times or more. The chain is built from TRBV11-2 and TRBJ2-1; D unresolved. Germline V gene sequence: CDR1 SGHAT, CDR2 FQNNGV. The CDR3 contains 13 residues. The ends were cut back, 3 bases at V and 7 bases at J, with 10 bases in the middle. In DNA form, the CDR3 reads TGTGCCAGCAGCTTGGAGAGTGTGAATGAGCAGTTCTTC. It yields the protein CASSLESVNEQFF. Full variable domain (remainder filled in from reference TRBV11-2 and TRBJ2-1): EAGVAQSPRYKIIEKRQSVAFWCNPISGHATLYWYQQILGQGPKLLIQFQNNGVVDDSQLPKDRFSAERLKGVDSTLKIQPAKLEDSAVYLCASSLESVNEQFFGPGTRLTVL.

This clonotype was detected ten times or more. The V call is TRBV5-1, the J call TRBJ2-1; 8 bases match TRBD1. The CDR3 consists of 14 residues. J lost 4 bases, V lost 4 bases, and 4 bases had no gene match. Germline loops: CDR1 SGHRS, CDR2 YFSETQ. The DNA of the CDR3 is TGCGCCAGCAGCGGGGGGACAGGTTACAATGAGCAGTTCTTC. It is translated as CASSGGTGYNEQFF.

A few counts support this clonotype. This sequence joins TRBV20-1 and TRBJ1-4; 12 nucleotides align to TRBD1. The CDR3 is 17 residues long. V lost 2 bases to trimming and J lost 10 bases; unmatched junction nucleotides: 14. CDR1 and CDR2 (germline): DFQATT, SNEGSKA (reference sequence). CDR3 nucleotides: TGCAGTGCTAGAACCCCCGGGACAGGGGGCAAATTGGGAAAACTGTTTTTT. Protein product: CSARTPGTGGKLGKLFF.

This clonotype showed up just a few times. The genes are TRBV5-1 and TRBJ2-7, with D maybe TRBD1 (6 bases). The CDR3 covers 14 residues. Germline CDR1 SGHRS, CDR2 YFSETQ. Trimming removed 7 bases from V and 3 bases from J, with 17 bases in between. CDR3 bases: TGCGCCAGCCGACCCCGGGGCAGGGGCTACGAGCAGTACTTC. This encodes CASRPRGRGYEQYF.

This clonotype was found a few times. The rearrangement links TRBV7-3 to TRBJ2-7; D ambiguous. V was trimmed by 5 bases and J by 0 bases, leaving 11 bases between them. Germline CDR1 SGHTA, CDR2 FQGTGA. The CDR3 is made up of 14 amino acids. CDR3 sequence reads: CASSPLPISYEQYF. The CDR3, as DNA: TGTGCCAGCAGCCCCCTCCCGATCTCCTACGAGCAGTACTTC.

J is TRBJ2-1 and V is TRBV7-2; 13 bases map to TRBD2. In germline, CDR1 is SGHTA, CDR2 FQGNSA. After removal of 5 bases from V and 8 bases from J, the junction contained 9 bases not matched to a gene. This CDR3 contains 16 residues. The CDR3 loop is CASSPRTSGSWDEQFF. CDR3 in DNA: TGTGCCAGCAGCCCGCGGACTAGCGGGAGTTGGGATGAGCAGTTCTTC.

Many counts were recorded for this clonotype. The chain couples TRBV15 to TRBJ2-5, with D possibly matching TRBD2 (6 bases). V was cut by 0 bases and J by 4 bases, with 12 bases left in between. Germline V CDR1 and CDR2: LNHNV, YYDKDF (reference sequence). The CDR3 loop spans 15 amino acids. CDR3 loop: CATSRDRRERETQYF. The CDR3 coding sequence is TGTGCCACCAGCAGAGATAGGCGGGAAAGAGAGACCCAGTACTTC.

This clonotype was observed a handful of times. The gene calls are TRBV6-2 or TRBV6-3 and TRBJ1-5; 9 bases align to TRBD1. CDR3 length equals 15 residues. The germline V gene has CDR1 MNHEY and CDR2 SVGEGT. Unmatched junction bases numbered 4, after V lost 5 bases and J lost 2 bases. In DNA form, the CDR3 reads TGTGCCAGCAGTGACCGGGACAGGGGCAATCAGCCCCAGCATTTT. This sequence encodes CASSDRDRGNQPQHF.